These T cell receptor beta chains were read from a single sample in a study of patients and donors after allogeneic stem cell transplantation. TCRdb re-called the RT-PCR reads with MiXCR, one entry per CDR3 protein. The repertoire holds over 25,000 distinct CDR3 sequences, with about two fifths as singletons. The sequenced sample was blood, either unsorted or a sorted T cell fraction (not recorded which). These receptors were collected from a human donor who was either an allogeneic HSCT recipient or a stem cell or donor lymphocyte infusion donor (not recorded which). It is not recorded whose cells these are; they may come from a transplant donor. Each CDR3 is given with its conserved first and last residue. The order of the fields is D gene, V gene, clone size, J gene, CDR3 protein, CDR3 DNA. A D gene is named only where the DNA matches it firmly. Only some rows state a clone size, as once, few, many or a class for expanded clones.

D: TRBD1
V: TRBV4-3
size: .
J: TRBJ1-2
CDR3: CASSQDRFGYTF
DNA: TGCGCCAGCAGCCAGGACAGGTTTGGCTACACCTTC

D: TRBD1
V: TRBV6-6
size: .
J: TRBJ1-1
CDR3: CASSQRTGTEAFF
DNA: TGTGCCAGCAGTCAACGGACAGGGACTGAAGCTTTCTTT

D: .
V: TRBV9
size: .
J: TRBJ1-1
CDR3: CASSSGGGTEAFF
DNA: TGTGCCAGCAGCTCGGGAGGGGGGACTGAAGCTTTCTTT

D: TRBD1
V: TRBV29-1
size: many
J: TRBJ1-1
CDR3: CSVEDRGRSTEAFF
DNA: TGCAGCGTTGAAGACAGGGGGCGGTCTACTGAAGCTTTCTTT

D: .
V: TRBV20-1
size: .
J: TRBJ1-5
CDR3: CSASSPQGVTNQPQHF
DNA: TGCAGTGCTAGTAGTCCTCAGGGCGTGACTAATCAGCCCCAGCATTTT

D: TRBD1
V: TRBV20-1
size: .
J: TRBJ1-1
CDR3: CSARQGGEVTEAFF
DNA: TGCAGTGCCCGACAGGGTGGGGAGGTCACTGAAGCTTTCTTT

D: TRBD2
V: TRBV3-1
size: .
J: TRBJ2-5
CDR3: CASSHTGLAGGPETQYF
DNA: TGTGCCAGCAGCCATACGGGACTAGCGGGGGGGCCGGAGACCCAGTACTTC

D: .
V: TRBV5-5
size: few
J: TRBJ1-2
CDR3: CASSATGRYGYTF
DNA: TGTGCCAGCAGCGCAACAGGACGCTATGGCTACACCTTC

D: TRBD1
V: TRBV12-3/TRBV12-4
size: .
J: TRBJ2-3
CDR3: CASSSGQVTDTQYF
DNA: TGTGCCAGCAGTTCAGGACAGGTCACAGATACGCAGTATTTT

D: TRBD1
V: TRBV7-2
size: .
J: TRBJ1-2
CDR3: CASSSFHGQGAMGYTF
DNA: TGTGCCAGCAGCTCCTTCCACGGACAGGGGGCGATGGGCTACACCTTC

D: .
V: TRBV11-2
size: .
J: TRBJ1-4
CDR3: CASSSGRRPREKLFF
DNA: TGTGCCAGCAGCTCAGGACGGCGGCCTCGGGAAAAACTGTTTTTT

D: .
V: TRBV29-1
size: .
J: TRBJ1-4
CDR3: CSVGGEKLFF
DNA: TGCAGCGTTGGGGGTGAAAAACTGTTTTTT

D: .
V: TRBV7-6
size: .
J: TRBJ2-5
CDR3: CASVHWRSQETQYF
DNA: TGTGCCAGCGTGCACTGGAGGTCCCAAGAGACCCAGTACTTC

D: .
V: TRBV11-2
size: .
J: TRBJ2-5
CDR3: CASSHEVTGEETQYF
DNA: TGTGCCAGCAGCCACGAGGTCACTGGGGAAGAGACCCAGTACTTC

D: .
V: TRBV7-9
size: once
J: TRBJ1-2
CDR3: CASSLAAQGHGYTF
DNA: TGTGCCAGCAGCTTAGCGGCCCAGGGTCATGGCTACACCTTC

D: TRBD2
V: TRBV18
size: .
J: TRBJ2-7
CDR3: CASSQLGLAGVDEQYF
DNA: TGTGCCAGCTCACAACTTGGACTAGCGGGAGTCGACGAGCAGTACTTC

D: .
V: TRBV12-3/TRBV12-4
size: few
J: TRBJ2-7
CDR3: CASSFNREGEQYF
DNA: TGTGCCAGCAGTTTTAATAGGGAAGGCGAGCAGTACTTC

D: .
V: TRBV29-1
size: .
J: TRBJ2-1
CDR3: CSVVPYNEQFF
DNA: TGCAGCGTTGTCCCCTACAATGAGCAGTTCTTC

D: .
V: TRBV20-1
size: .
J: TRBJ1-5
CDR3: CSARDRLGNQPQHF
DNA: TGCAGTGCTAGAGATAGGTTAGGGAATCAGCCCCAGCATTTT

D: .
V: TRBV7-9
size: few
J: TRBJ1-5
CDR3: CASSSDGDQPQHF
DNA: TGTGCCAGCAGCTCCGACGGGGATCAGCCCCAGCATTTT

D: TRBD1
V: TRBV29-1
size: .
J: TRBJ1-4
CDR3: CSVDTGGTNEKLFF
DNA: TGCAGCGTTGATACAGGGGGAACTAATGAAAAACTGTTTTTT

D: TRBD2
V: TRBV18
size: .
J: TRBJ2-2
CDR3: CASSPGLAGNTGELFF
DNA: TGTGCCAGCTCACCGGGACTAGCGGGGAACACCGGGGAGCTGTTTTTT

D: .
V: TRBV20-1
size: few
J: TRBJ2-2
CDR3: CSGQTGVGTGELFF
DNA: TGCAGTGGTCAGACTGGAGTAGGCACCGGGGAGCTGTTTTTT

D: .
V: TRBV7-2
size: .
J: TRBJ2-3
CDR3: CASSPRTADTQYF
DNA: TGTGCCAGCAGCCCACGGACCGCAGATACGCAGTATTTT

D: .
V: TRBV10-2
size: few
J: TRBJ1-2
CDR3: CASLTARRRYTF
DNA: TGCGCCAGCTTGACAGCCCGGAGGCGCTACACCTTC

D: TRBD1
V: TRBV29-1
size: .
J: TRBJ1-1
CDR3: CSAATTGFTEAFF
DNA: TGCAGCGCTGCAACGACAGGGTTCACTGAAGCTTTCTTT

D: TRBD1
V: TRBV10-3
size: .
J: TRBJ2-3
CDR3: CAISSTGGEGTQYF
DNA: TGTGCCATCAGTTCGACAGGGGGCGAGGGTACGCAGTATTTT

D: TRBD1
V: TRBV12-3/TRBV12-4
size: .
J: TRBJ2-2
CDR3: CASSPQGARNTGELFF
DNA: TGTGCCAGCAGTCCACAGGGGGCCCGGAACACCGGGGAGCTGTTTTTT

D: .
V: TRBV29-1
size: few
J: TRBJ1-2
CDR3: CSVVVSFNYGYTF
DNA: TGCAGCGTTGTCGTCAGTTTTAACTATGGCTACACCTTC

D: TRBD2
V: TRBV6-6
size: .
J: TRBJ2-5
CDR3: CASNGGGAGETQYF
DNA: TGTGCCAGCAATGGCGGGGGTGCCGGGGAGACCCAGTACTTC

D: TRBD2
V: TRBV5-1
size: .
J: TRBJ2-1
CDR3: CASSLALAGGGNEQFF
DNA: TGCGCCAGCAGCTTGGCACTAGCGGGAGGGGGTAATGAGCAGTTCTTC

D: TRBD2
V: TRBV9
size: .
J: TRBJ2-5
CDR3: CASSVRGLAGSLETQYF
DNA: TGTGCCAGCAGCGTCAGGGGACTAGCGGGGTCACTGGAGACCCAGTACTTC

D: .
V: TRBV20-1
size: .
J: TRBJ1-1
CDR3: CSASAGNTEAFF
DNA: TGCAGTGCTAGCGCGGGGAACACTGAAGCTTTCTTT

D: .
V: TRBV12-5
size: .
J: TRBJ2-7
CDR3: CASGLAPRTPAIQTYEQYF
DNA: TGTGCTAGTGGTTTGGCCCCACGAACCCCGGCCATCCAAACCTACGAGCAGTACTTC

D: .
V: TRBV5-1
size: .
J: TRBJ2-3
CDR3: CASSSGARTDTQYF
DNA: TGCGCCAGCAGCTCCGGGGCCCGCACAGATACGCAGTATTTT

D: TRBD1
V: TRBV13
size: few
J: TRBJ1-1
CDR3: CASSSRTGGLSGTEAFF
DNA: TGTGCCAGCAGCTCCAGGACAGGGGGTCTCTCGGGTACTGAAGCTTTCTTT

D: TRBD2
V: TRBV6-5
size: few
J: TRBJ2-7
CDR3: CASSLGLAGDYEQYF
DNA: TGTGCCAGCAGTTTGGGACTAGCGGGAGACTACGAGCAGTACTTC

D: .
V: TRBV11-3
size: .
J: TRBJ1-1
CDR3: CASSRLGDTEAFF
DNA: TGTGCCAGCAGCCGTTTGGGGGACACTGAAGCTTTCTTT

D: .
V: TRBV5-1
size: few
J: TRBJ2-7
CDR3: CASSRLKQATFSYEQYF
DNA: TGCGCCAGCAGCCGGCTAAAACAGGCGACCTTCTCCTACGAGCAGTACTTC

D: TRBD1
V: TRBV20-1
size: .
J: TRBJ1-5
CDR3: CSASDRDGDQPQHF
DNA: TGCAGTGCTTCGGACAGGGACGGGGATCAGCCCCAGCATTTT

D: TRBD1
V: TRBV10-3
size: .
J: TRBJ1-5
CDR3: CAISLGQGSNQPQHF
DNA: TGTGCCATCAGTTTGGGACAGGGAAGCAATCAGCCCCAGCATTTT

D: TRBD1
V: TRBV12-3/TRBV12-4
size: once
J: TRBJ2-7
CDR3: CASKYVGDRGYEQYF
DNA: TGTGCCAGCAAATACGTGGGGGACAGGGGCTACGAGCAGTACTTC

D: .
V: TRBV4-1
size: .
J: TRBJ1-2
CDR3: CASSQATAANYGYTF
DNA: TGCGCCAGCAGCCAAGCCACAGCCGCTAACTATGGCTACACCTTC

D: TRBD1
V: TRBV24-1
size: .
J: TRBJ1-5
CDR3: CATSDPTGGFDQPQHF
DNA: TGTGCCACCAGTGACCCGACAGGGGGCTTCGATCAGCCCCAGCATTTT

D: .
V: TRBV7-8
size: few
J: TRBJ1-1
CDR3: CASSLYRARWDTEAFF
DNA: TGTGCCAGCAGCTTATACCGGGCCAGATGGGACACTGAAGCTTTCTTT

D: .
V: TRBV10-3
size: few
J: TRBJ1-6
CDR3: CAISEDPPSNSPLHF
DNA: TGTGCCATCAGCGAAGATCCGCCGAGTAATTCACCCCTCCACTTT

D: .
V: TRBV28
size: .
J: TRBJ2-3
CDR3: CASSAFAADTQYF
DNA: TGTGCCAGCTCGGCGTTTGCCGCGGATACGCAGTATTTT

D: .
V: TRBV14
size: .
J: TRBJ1-1
CDR3: CASSSYQTRNTEAFF
DNA: TGTGCCAGCAGCTCCTATCAAACCCGGAACACTGAAGCTTTCTTT